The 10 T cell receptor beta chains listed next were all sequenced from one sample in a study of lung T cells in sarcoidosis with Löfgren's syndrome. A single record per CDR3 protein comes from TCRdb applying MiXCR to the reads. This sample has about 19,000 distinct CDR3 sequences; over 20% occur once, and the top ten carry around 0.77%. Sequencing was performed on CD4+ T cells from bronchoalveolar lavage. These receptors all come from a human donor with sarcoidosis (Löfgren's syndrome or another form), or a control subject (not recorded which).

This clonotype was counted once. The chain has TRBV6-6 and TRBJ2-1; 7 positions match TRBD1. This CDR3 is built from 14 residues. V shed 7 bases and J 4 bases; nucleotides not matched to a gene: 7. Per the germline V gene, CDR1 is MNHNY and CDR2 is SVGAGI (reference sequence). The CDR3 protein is CASIGQESYNEQFF. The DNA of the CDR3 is TGTGCCAGCATCGGACAGGAGTCTTACAATGAGCAGTTCTTC.

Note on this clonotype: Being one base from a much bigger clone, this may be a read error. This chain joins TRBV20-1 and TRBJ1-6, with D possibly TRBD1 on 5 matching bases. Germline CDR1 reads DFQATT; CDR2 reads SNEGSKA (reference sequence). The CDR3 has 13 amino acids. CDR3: CSASAGPNSLLHF. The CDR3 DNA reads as TGCAGTGCTAGTGCAGGGCCCAATTCACTCCTCCACTTT.

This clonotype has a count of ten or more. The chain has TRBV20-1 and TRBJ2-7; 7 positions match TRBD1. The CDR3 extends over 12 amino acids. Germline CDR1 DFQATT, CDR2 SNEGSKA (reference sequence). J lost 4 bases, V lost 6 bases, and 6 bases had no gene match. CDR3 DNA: TGCAGTGCGCCTCAACAGGGGTACGAGCAGTACTTC. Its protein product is CSAPQQGYEQYF.

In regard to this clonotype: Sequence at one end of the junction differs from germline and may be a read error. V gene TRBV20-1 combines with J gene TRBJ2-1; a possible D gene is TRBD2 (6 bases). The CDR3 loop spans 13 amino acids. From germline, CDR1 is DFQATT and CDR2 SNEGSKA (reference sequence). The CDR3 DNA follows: TGCAGTGCTAACGGGAGTGGGGCTCGAGAGCAGTCCTTC. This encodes CSANGSGAREQSF.

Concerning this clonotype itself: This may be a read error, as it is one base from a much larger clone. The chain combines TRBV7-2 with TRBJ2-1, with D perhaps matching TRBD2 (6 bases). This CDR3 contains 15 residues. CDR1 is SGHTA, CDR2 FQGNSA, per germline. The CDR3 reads CASGLAGSSYNEQFF. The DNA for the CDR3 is TGTGCCAGCGGCTTAGCCGGGAGCTCCTACAATGAGCAGTTCTTC.

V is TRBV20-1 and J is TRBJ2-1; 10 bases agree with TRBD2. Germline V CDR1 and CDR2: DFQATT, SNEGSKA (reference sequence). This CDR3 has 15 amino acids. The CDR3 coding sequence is TGCGGCGCGGGGGGGTTAGCGGGAGGATGCAATGAGCAGTTCTTC. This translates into CGAGGLAGGCNEQFF.

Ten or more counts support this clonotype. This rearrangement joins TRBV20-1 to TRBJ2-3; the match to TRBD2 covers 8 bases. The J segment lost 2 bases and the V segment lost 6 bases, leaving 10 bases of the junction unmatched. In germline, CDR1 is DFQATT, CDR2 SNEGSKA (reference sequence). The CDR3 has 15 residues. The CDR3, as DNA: TGCAGTGCCCCGGAGCGGGGGACCTTCACAGATACGCAGTATTTT. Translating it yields CSAPERGTFTDTQYF.

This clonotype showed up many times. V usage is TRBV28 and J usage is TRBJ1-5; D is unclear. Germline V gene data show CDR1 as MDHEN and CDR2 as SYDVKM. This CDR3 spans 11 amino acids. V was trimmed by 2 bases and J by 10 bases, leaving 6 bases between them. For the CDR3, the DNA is TGTGCCAGCAGTTTAAACCCCCCCCAGCATTTT. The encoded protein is CASSLNPPQHF.

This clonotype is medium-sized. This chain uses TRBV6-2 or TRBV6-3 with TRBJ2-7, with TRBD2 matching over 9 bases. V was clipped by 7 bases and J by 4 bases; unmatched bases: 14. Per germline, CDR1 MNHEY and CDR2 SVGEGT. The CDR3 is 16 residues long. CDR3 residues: CASTRLASGNRYEQYF. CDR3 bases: TGTGCCAGCACCCGACTGGCTAGCGGGAATCGGTACGAGCAGTACTTC.

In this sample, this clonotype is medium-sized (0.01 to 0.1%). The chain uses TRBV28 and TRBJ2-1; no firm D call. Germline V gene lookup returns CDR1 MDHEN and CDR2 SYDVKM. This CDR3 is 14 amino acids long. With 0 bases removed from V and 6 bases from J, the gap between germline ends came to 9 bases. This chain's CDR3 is CASSLWDRPNEQFF. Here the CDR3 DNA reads TGTGCCAGCAGTTTATGGGACCGGCCCAATGAGCAGTTCTTC.